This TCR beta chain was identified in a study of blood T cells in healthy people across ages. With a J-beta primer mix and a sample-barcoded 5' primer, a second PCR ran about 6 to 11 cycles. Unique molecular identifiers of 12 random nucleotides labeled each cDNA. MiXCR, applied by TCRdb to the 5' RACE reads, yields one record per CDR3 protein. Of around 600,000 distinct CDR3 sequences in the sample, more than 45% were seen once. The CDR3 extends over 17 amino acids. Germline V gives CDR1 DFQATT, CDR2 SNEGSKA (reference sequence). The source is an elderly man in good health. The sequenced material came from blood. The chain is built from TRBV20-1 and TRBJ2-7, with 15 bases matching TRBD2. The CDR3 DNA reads TGCAGCGCCGGGACTAGCGGGGGGCTCGGGGGATCCTACGAGCAGTACTTC. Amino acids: CSAGTSGGLGGSYEQYF.